This TCR beta chain is from a study of cytomegalovirus exposure and HLA in healthy donors. The study, taken as a whole, reports: It was 164 TCR beta chains that were listed as cytomegalovirus-associated. CMV serostatus stood as the only immune exposure information on hand. Upon later analysis, TCR association rates were observed to vary by HLA locus, being highest for DRB1 and lowest for HLA-C.

Primers for the PCR totalled 60 Vbeta and 13 Jbeta. TCRdb's table, derived via immunoSEQ multiplex PCR, lists solely in-frame clones and lacks some. The table includes about 120,000 clones, about 80% detected once. V lost 3 bases, J lost 6 bases, and 3 bases stayed unmatched. Germline V CDR1 and CDR2: LGHNA, YNFKEQ. This CDR3 spans 16 amino acids. As for this clone: Its antigen is undetermined.

This clonotype originated in a man aged 50-59 years in good health and CMV-seropositive. Sequenced input: PBMCs. V is TRBV4-2 and J is TRBJ2-2; 14 bases align to TRBD2. Here the CDR3 reads CASSQGTSGRSGELFF. As DNA, the CDR3 is TGTGCCAGCAGCCAGGGGACTAGCGGGAGATCCGGGGAGCTGTTTTTT.